The 2 T cell receptor beta chains given below trace back to one sample, sequenced in a study of blood T cell repertoires in COVID-19. Data came from immunoSEQ multiplex PCR; TCRdb stores just in-frame clones and leaves some out. The sample carries 400,000 to 450,000 clones, 70% to 90% recorded once. The sequencing input was peripheral blood. Receptors were obtained from a middle-aged woman with COVID-19, enrolled during active disease.

The chain is built from TRBV5-6 and TRBJ2-7; TRBD1 matches 9 bases. V lost 2 bases, J lost 5 bases, and 8 bases stayed unmatched. The CDR3 has 15 amino acids. Germline lookup yields CDR1 SGHDT and CDR2 YYEEEE. The CDR3 coding sequence is TGTGCCAGCAGCTTCCCCGGGACAGGGACCCACGAGCAGTACTTC. This sequence encodes CASSFPGTGTHEQYF.

The V and J genes are TRBV28 and TRBJ1-2, with D unresolved. This CDR3 is built from 14 residues. V lost 4 bases, J lost 0 bases, and 9 bases lay in between. Germline loops: CDR1 MDHEN, CDR2 SYDVKM. The CDR3 nucleotides read TGTGCCAGCAGTTCCCCTAGGACTAACTATGGCTACACCTTC. This encodes CASSSPRTNYGYTF.